This T cell receptor beta chain was identified in a study of cytomegalovirus exposure and HLA in healthy donors. There are a few counts of this clone. Its antigen remains unknown. Broader study findings: Earlier analysis found most TCR beta V segments productive about 87% or about 30% of the time.

The PCR used 60 Vbeta and 13 Jbeta primers. Data came from immunoSEQ multiplex PCR; TCRdb stores just in-frame clones and leaves some out. The sample yields some 110,000 clones, roughly 76% seen once. V gave up 2 bases and J gave up 7 bases, with 17 bases separating them. The CDR3 is made up of 15 amino acids. The germline CDR1 and CDR2 sequences are ENHRY and SYGVKD. Sequencing used PBMCs. This sequence joins TRBV10-3 and TRBJ1-2; D may be TRBD1 (6 bases). The TCR was taken from a woman in her sixties in good health and CMV-seropositive. This CDR3 is CAISEDGRGIIGYTF. In DNA, the CDR3 is TGTGCCATCAGTGAGGATGGCAGGGGCATTATTGGCTACACCTTC.